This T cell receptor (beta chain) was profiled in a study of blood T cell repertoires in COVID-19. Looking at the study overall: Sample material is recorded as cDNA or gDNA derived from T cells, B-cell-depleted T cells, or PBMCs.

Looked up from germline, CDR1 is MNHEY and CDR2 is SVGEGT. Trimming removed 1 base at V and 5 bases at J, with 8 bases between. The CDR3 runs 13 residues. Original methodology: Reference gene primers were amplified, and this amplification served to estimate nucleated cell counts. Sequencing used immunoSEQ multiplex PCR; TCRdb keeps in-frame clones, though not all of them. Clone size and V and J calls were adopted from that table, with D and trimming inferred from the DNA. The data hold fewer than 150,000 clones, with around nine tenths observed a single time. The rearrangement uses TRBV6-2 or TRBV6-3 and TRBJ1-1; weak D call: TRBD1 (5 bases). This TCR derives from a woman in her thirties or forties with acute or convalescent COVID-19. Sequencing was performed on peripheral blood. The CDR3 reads CASSYFKGTEAFF. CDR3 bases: TGTGCCAGCAGTTACTTTAAGGGGACTGAAGCTTTCTTT.